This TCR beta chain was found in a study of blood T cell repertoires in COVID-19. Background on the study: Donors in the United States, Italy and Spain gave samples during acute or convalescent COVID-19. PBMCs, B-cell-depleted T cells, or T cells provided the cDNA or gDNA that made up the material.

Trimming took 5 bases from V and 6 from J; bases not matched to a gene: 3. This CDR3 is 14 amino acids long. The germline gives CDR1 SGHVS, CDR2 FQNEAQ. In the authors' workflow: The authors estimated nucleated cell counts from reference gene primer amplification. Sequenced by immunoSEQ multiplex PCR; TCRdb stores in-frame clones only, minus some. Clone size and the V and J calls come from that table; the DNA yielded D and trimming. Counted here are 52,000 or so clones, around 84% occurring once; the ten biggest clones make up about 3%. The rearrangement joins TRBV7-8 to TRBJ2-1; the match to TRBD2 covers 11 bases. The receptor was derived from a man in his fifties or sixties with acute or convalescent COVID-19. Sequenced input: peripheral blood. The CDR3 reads CASSLSGGANEQFF. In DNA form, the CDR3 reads TGTGCCAGCAGCCTTAGCGGGGGGGCCAATGAGCAGTTCTTC. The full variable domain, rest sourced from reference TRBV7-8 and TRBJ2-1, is GAGVSQSPRYKVAKRGQDVALRCDPISGHVSLFWYQQALGQGPEFLTYFQNEAQLDKSGLPSDRFFAERPEGSVSTLKIQRTQQEDSAVYLCASSLSGGANEQFFGPGTRLTVL.